This T cell receptor beta chain was recovered during a study of HIV-infected patients and healthy controls. Overall study context: Viral load fell to undetectable in 11 of 16 patients by the second blood draw. General study points: Compared with controls, mean Gini indices were significantly raised in HIV-infected repertoires, possibly indicating oligoclonality. Comparisons were complicated because patients and controls had unequal numbers of distinct sequences.

This clonotype was detected many times. Its specificity is unknown. CDR3 length: 16 residues. V lost 6 bases and J 3 bases, leaving 21 bases between the germline ends. Looked up from germline, CDR1 is DFQATT and CDR2 is SNEGSKA (reference sequence). The repertoire came from unfractionated whole blood and reflected all unsorted peripheral T cells. cDNA was made from roughly 470 ng RNA using alpha and beta constant primers. Using multiplexing indices, alpha and beta chain libraries were generated apart by chain-specific third strand synthesis. A single primer pair per chain amplified all rearrangements, with per-molecule barcodes. A single record per CDR3 protein comes from TCRdb applying MiXCR to the 5' RACE reads. The sample lists approximately 10,000 distinct CDR3 sequences, about 7.3% seen once, with 30% to 35% in the top ten.

The origin of this receptor is an adult with HIV infection. The donor label of this sample is uncertain. The chain is built from TRBV20-1 and TRBJ1-5; TRBD1 might be the D (5 bases). This specimen was blood, taken before antiretroviral therapy. CDR3 in DNA: TGCAGTGCGACCAAGTGGGGGTCCGTTGCCAATCAGCCCCAGCATTTT. Amino acid sequence: CSATKWGSVANQPQHF.